A single sample gave rise to the 2 T cell receptor beta chains below, sequenced in a study of STAT5B mutations in CD4+ large granular lymphocyte leukemia. Some clones are missing from TCRdb's copy, which holds only in-frame ones; the method was immunoSEQ multiplex PCR. The sample holds roughly 30,000 clones, just under 75% seen once. Sequenced material: CD4+ T cells from blood buffy coats. All receptors derive from a human donor in good health.

The chain carries TRBV7-8 and TRBJ1-1; D possibly corresponds to TRBD1 (5 bases). V lost 3 bases, J lost 0 bases, and 14 bases lay in between. This CDR3 region has 16 residues. The germline CDR1 and CDR2 sequences are SGHVS and FQNEAQ. CDR3 sequence (DNA): TGTGCCAGCAGCTTTAGGGGTTCGGGACTGAACACTGAAGCTTTCTTT. It codes for CASSFRGSGLNTEAFF.

This clone was observed once. The rearrangement joins TRBV5-6 to TRBJ2-7; 9 nucleotides align to TRBD1. Losses at the gene ends were 4 bases for V and 0 bases for J; bases not matched to a gene: 8. Germline V gives CDR1 SGHDT, CDR2 YYEEEE. The CDR3 sequence is 16 residues long. The DNA of the CDR3 is TGTGCCAGCAGCCTCACAAGGACAGGGGCCTCCTACGAGCAGTACGTC. Amino acid sequence: CASSLTRTGASYEQYV.